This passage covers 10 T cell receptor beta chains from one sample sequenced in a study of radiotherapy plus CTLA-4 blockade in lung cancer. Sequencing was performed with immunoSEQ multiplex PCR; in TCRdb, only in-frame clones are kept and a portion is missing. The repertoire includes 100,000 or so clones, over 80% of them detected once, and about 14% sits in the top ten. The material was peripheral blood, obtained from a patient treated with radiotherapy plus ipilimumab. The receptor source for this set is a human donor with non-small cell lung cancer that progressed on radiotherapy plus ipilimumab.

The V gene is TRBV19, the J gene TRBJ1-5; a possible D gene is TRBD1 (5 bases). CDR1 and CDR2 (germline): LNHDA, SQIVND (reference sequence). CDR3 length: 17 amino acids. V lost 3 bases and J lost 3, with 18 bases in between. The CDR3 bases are TGTGCCAGTAGTATCAAGGTATTGGGAGGGACCAATCAGCCCCAGCATTTT. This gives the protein CASSIKVLGGTNQPQHF. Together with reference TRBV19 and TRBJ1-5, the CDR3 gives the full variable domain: DGGITQSPKYLFRKEGQNVTLSCEQNLNHDAMYWYRQDPGQGLRLIYYSQIVNDFQKGDIAEGYSVSREKKESFPLTVTSAQKNPTAFYLCASSIKVLGGTNQPQHFGDGTRLSIL.

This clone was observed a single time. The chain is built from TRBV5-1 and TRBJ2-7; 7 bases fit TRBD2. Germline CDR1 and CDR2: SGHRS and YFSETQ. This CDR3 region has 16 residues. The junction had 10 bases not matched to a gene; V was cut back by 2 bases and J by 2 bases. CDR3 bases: TGCGCCAGCAGCTTAGTCGAAAGACTAGCCGCCTACGAGCAGTACTTC. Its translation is CASSLVERLAAYEQYF.

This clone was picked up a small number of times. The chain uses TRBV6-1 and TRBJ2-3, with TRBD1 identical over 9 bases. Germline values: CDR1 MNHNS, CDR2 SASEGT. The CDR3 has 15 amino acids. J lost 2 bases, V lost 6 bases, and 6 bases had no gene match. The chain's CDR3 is CASRTGGLSTDTQYF. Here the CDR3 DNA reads TGTGCCAGCAGGACAGGGGGGCTTTCCACAGATACGCAGTATTTT.

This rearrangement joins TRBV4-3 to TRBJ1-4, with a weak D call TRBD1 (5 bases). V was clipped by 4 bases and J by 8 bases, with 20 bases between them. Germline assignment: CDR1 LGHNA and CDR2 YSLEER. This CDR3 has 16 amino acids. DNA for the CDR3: TGCGCCAGCAGCCTCTCCCCGGGGGTAGGGGAGGAAAAACTGTTTTTT. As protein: CASSLSPGVGEEKLFF.

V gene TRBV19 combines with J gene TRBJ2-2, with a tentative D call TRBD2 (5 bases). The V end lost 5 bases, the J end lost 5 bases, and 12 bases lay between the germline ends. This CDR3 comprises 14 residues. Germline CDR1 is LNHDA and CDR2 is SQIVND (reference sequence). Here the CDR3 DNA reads TGTGCCAGTAGTCCGCGGACTGCTACCGGGGAGCTGTTTTTT. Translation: CASSPRTATGELFF.

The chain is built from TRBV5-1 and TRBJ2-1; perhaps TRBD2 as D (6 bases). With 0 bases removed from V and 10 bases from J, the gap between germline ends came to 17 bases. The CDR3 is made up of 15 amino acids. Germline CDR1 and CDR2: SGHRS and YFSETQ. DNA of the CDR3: TGCGCCAGCAGCTTGGACGCCGGACGGCGGGGCGAGCAGTTCTTC. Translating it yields CASSLDAGRRGEQFF.

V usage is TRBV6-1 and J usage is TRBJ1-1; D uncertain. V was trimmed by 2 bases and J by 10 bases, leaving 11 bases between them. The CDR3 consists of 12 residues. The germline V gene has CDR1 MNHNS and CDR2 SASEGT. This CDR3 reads CASSERYSRAFF. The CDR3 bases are TGTGCCAGCAGTGAACGTTATTCTAGAGCTTTCTTT.

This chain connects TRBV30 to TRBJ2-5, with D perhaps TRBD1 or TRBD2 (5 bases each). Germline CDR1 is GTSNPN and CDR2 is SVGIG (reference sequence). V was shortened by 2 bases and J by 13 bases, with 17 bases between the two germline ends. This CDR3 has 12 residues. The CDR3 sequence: CAWSSGGRRAYF. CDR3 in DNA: TGTGCCTGGAGTAGTGGGGGACGTAGGGCGTACTTC.

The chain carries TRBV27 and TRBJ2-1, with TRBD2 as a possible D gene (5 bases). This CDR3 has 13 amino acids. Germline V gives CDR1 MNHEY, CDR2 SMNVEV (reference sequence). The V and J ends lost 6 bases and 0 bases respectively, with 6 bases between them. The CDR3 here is CASRRGSYNEQFF. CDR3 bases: TGTGCCAGCAGACGGGGCTCCTACAATGAGCAGTTCTTC.

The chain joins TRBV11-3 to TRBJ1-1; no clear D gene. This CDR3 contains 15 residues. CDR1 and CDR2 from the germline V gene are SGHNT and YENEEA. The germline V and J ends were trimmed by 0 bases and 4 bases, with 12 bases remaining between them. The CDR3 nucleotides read TGTGCCAGCAGCTTAGAAAGAATGCCAGGCACTGAAGCTTTCTTT. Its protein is CASSLERMPGTEAFF.